This T cell receptor beta chain was recovered during a study of blood T cell repertoires in COVID-19. Study as a whole: COVID-19 samples from acute and convalescent phases originated in the United States, Italy and Spain.

Participants were aged 18 to 89 years, lived in 24 US areas, and enrolled virtually. During the 2 weeks before they entered the study, exposed participants had met someone with a PCR-confirmed or clinician-diagnosed COVID-19 case. In the authors' workflow: Estimation of nucleated cell counts relied on the amplification of reference gene primers. Clones were read by immunoSEQ multiplex PCR, and TCRdb kept only the in-frame ones, dropping some. That table is the source of V, J and clone size, and D and trimming were worked out from the DNA. This sample carries some 200,000 clones, roughly 85% of them seen once, and the ten largest clones take more than 4.5%. This clone was seen only once. CDR1 is SQVTM and CDR2 is ANQGSEA in the germline V gene. The CDR3 consists of 16 residues. V gave up 7 bases and J gave up 0 bases; unmatched junction bases: 14.

The rearrangement joins TRBV29-1 to TRBJ1-1, with 7 bases fitting TRBD1. The source of this sequence is a woman aged 45-59 years who had been exposed to COVID-19. Sequenced material: PBMCs or T cells enriched from blood (not recorded which). This chain's CDR3 is CSASRDSLYLNTEAFF. CDR3 coding DNA: TGCAGCGCCAGCCGGGACAGCCTTTACCTGAACACTGAAGCTTTCTTT.